These 22 T cell receptor beta chains share one sample of origin, sequenced in a study of shared clonotypes between healthy human individuals. Measured with immunoSEQ multiplex PCR; TCRdb has only the in-frame clones, and not every one. The sample shows roughly 2,300,000 clones, just under 95% of them seen only once. The material sequenced was naive CD4+ T cells from PBMCs. This sample's subset: CD45RA+ positively selected. Receptors originate from a young man in good health. Some clones in this sample may be carry-over from other donors' samples.

Turning to this clone: Other DNA variants within this sample encode the same CDR3. The rearrangement links TRBV5-4 to TRBJ2-7; 14 nucleotides line up with TRBD2. This CDR3 is 15 amino acids long. From germline, CDR1 is SGHNT and CDR2 YYREEE (reference sequence). With V trimmed by 3 bases and J by 4 bases, 3 bases remained unmatched. The CDR3: CASSSGTSGSYEQYF. The CDR3 DNA reads TGTGCCAGCAGCTCAGGGACTAGCGGGAGTTACGAGCAGTACTTC.

This chain joins TRBV2 and TRBJ2-7; D is ambiguous. V shed 6 bases and J shed 2 bases, with 8 bases lying between them. CDR1 and CDR2 from the germline V gene are SNHLY and FYNNEI. The CDR3 covers 12 residues. This CDR3 is CASRIRTYEQYF. In nucleotides, the CDR3 is TGTGCCAGCAGGATACGCACCTACGAGCAGTACTTC.

Notes on this clone: The same CDR3 arises from other DNA sequences in this sample as well. CDR3 residues: CASSEGTANEKLFF. Here the CDR3 DNA reads TGTGCCAGCAGCGAGGGGACAGCTAATGAAAAACTGTTTTTT. The genes are TRBV2 and TRBJ1-4, with 7 bases identical to TRBD1. Per the germline V gene, CDR1 is SNHLY and CDR2 is FYNNEI. V shed 6 bases, J shed 3 bases, and the junction held 4 bases outside the gene matches. This CDR3 spans 14 amino acids.

This clone was found once. This rearrangement joins TRBV6-6 to TRBJ2-1, with TRBD2 as a possible D gene (6 bases). The CDR3 loop spans 15 amino acids. The V and J ends lost 3 bases and 3 bases respectively, with 12 bases between them. Germline assignment: CDR1 MNHNY and CDR2 SVGAGI (reference sequence). The DNA for the CDR3 is TGTGCCAGCAGTTATGGAGCGGGCCACTACAATGAGCAGTTCTTC. Its translation: CASSYGAGHYNEQFF.

This rearrangement joins TRBV4-3 to TRBJ1-4, with a weak D call TRBD1 (6 bases). Per the germline V gene, CDR1 is LGHNA and CDR2 is YSLEER. This CDR3 comprises 15 residues. Between the trimmed V and J ends, which lost 0 bases and 7 bases, there was a span of 12 bases. CDR3 sequence (DNA): TGCGCCAGCAGCCAAGAGCAGGGGCTTAGTGAAAAACTGTTTTTT. Its translation is CASSQEQGLSEKLFF.

The V gene is TRBV10-3, the J gene TRBJ1-3, with D possibly TRBD1 on 6 matching bases. The germline V and J ends were trimmed by 6 bases and 2 bases, with 8 bases remaining between them. From germline, CDR1 is ENHRY and CDR2 SYGVKD. This CDR3 has 13 residues. The CDR3 DNA sequence: TGTGCCATCAGGACAGGTCCTGGAAACACCATATATTTT. The encoded protein is CAIRTGPGNTIYF.

The genes are TRBV6-1 and TRBJ1-1, with D perhaps matching TRBD1 (6 bases). The CDR3 is 14 amino acids. V dropped 7 bases and J dropped 0 bases, with 12 bases sitting between them. Germline V CDR1 and CDR2: MNHNS, SASEGT. CDR3 loop: CASTVDRLNTEAFF. CDR3 nucleotide sequence: TGTGCCAGCACTGTGGACAGACTGAACACTGAAGCTTTCTTT.

This chain connects TRBV7-2 to TRBJ2-7; TRBD2 matches at 13 bases. Germline V gene lookup returns CDR1 SGHTA and CDR2 FQGNSA. V was pared by 4 bases and J by 5 bases, with 5 bases of the junction left unmatched. The CDR3 spans 15 residues. The DNA of the CDR3 is TGTGCCAGCAGCTGGACTAGCGGGAGCTGGGACGAGCAGTACTTC. Translated: CASSWTSGSWDEQYF.

The chain carries TRBV6-6 and TRBJ1-1; D is undetermined. The V end was cut by 5 bases, the J end by 4 bases, with 14 bases between. Looked up from germline, CDR1 is MNHNY and CDR2 is SVGAGI (reference sequence). The CDR3 runs 14 residues. The CDR3: CASSAQGPTTEAFF. The DNA of the CDR3 is TGTGCCAGCAGTGCACAAGGACCGACCACTGAAGCTTTCTTT.

The chain is built from TRBV27 and TRBJ2-3; 7 positions agree with TRBD2. J gave up 0 bases and V 5 bases, and 5 bases lay outside the gene matches. CDR1 is MNHEY, CDR2 SMNVEV, per germline (reference sequence). This CDR3 is 15 amino acids long. Here the CDR3 DNA reads TGTGCCAGCAGTACCCCGGGGGGTAGCACAGATACGCAGTATTTT. It is translated as CASSTPGGSTDTQYF.

The chain uses TRBV7-9 and TRBJ2-1; 7 bases fit TRBD1. The CDR3 spans 15 residues. The germline CDR1 and CDR2 sequences are SEHNR and FQNEAQ (reference sequence). Trimming at V came to 1 base and at J to 4 bases, leaving 4 bases not matched to a gene. The DNA of the CDR3 is TGTGCCAGCAGCTTAGAGGGGGCCAAATACAATGAGCAGTTCTTC. Protein sequence: CASSLEGAKYNEQFF.

J is TRBJ2-2 and V is TRBV11-2, with D tentatively TRBD1 (6 bases). The CDR3 contains 15 residues. V was shortened by 8 bases and J by 4 bases, with 17 bases between the two germline ends. The V gene's germline CDR1 is SGHAT and CDR2 FQNNGV. The CDR3 DNA reads as TGTGCCAGCTGCCCCTCGCACAGGGTCACCGGGGAGCTGTTTTTT. This codes for CASCPSHRVTGELFF.

This clone showed up just a few times. This sequence joins TRBV6-5 and TRBJ2-7, with TRBD2 matching 12 bases. This CDR3 region has 15 residues. V shed 5 bases and J 6 bases; nucleotides not matched to a gene: 8. Germline CDR1 MNHEY, CDR2 SVGAGI. CDR3 loop: CASSTSSGRASEQYF. CDR3 DNA: TGTGCCAGCAGTACCTCTAGCGGGAGGGCCTCCGAGCAGTACTTC.

A note on this clone: The same CDR3 also results from other DNA sequences found in this sample. This chain uses TRBV18 with TRBJ1-2; 7 nucleotides match TRBD1. After removal of 4 bases from V and 0 bases from J, the junction contained 2 bases not matched to a gene. Germline CDR1 reads KGHSH; CDR2 reads LQKENI. The CDR3 has 14 amino acids. The chain's CDR3 is CASSLGTANYGYTF. In DNA, the CDR3 is TGTGCCAGCTCACTCGGGACAGCTAACTATGGCTACACCTTC.

The chain combines TRBV28 with TRBJ2-6; 9 positions match TRBD1. The junction had 9 bases not matched to a gene; V was cut back by 6 bases and J by 0 bases. The germline V gene encodes CDR1 MDHEN and CDR2 SYDVKM. The CDR3 spans 18 residues. CDR3 sequence reads: CASRGGTGKNSGANVLTF. The CDR3 nucleotides read TGTGCCAGCAGAGGAGGGACAGGGAAAAACTCTGGGGCCAACGTCCTGACTTTC.

To note about this clone: Different DNA sequences within this sample yield the same CDR3. The chain joins TRBV18 to TRBJ2-7; 12 bases map to TRBD1. The CDR3 is made up of 15 amino acids. V trimming: 3 bases; J trimming: 4 bases; junction bases outside the gene matches: 4. The germline gives CDR1 KGHSH, CDR2 LQKENI. The CDR3 protein is CASSPGTGGLYEQYF. As DNA, the CDR3 is TGTGCCAGCTCACCCGGGACAGGGGGCCTATACGAGCAGTACTTC.

This clone showed up just once. The rearrangement joins TRBV6-5 to TRBJ2-1; maybe TRBD1 (5 bases). Trimming cost V 7 bases and J 3 bases, with 16 bases left between them. Germline V lookup: CDR1 MNHEY, CDR2 SVGAGI. This CDR3 contains 15 residues. This CDR3 reads CASNLRTPIYNEQFF. The CDR3 DNA sequence: TGTGCCAGCAACCTTAGGACACCAATCTACAATGAGCAGTTCTTC.

This clone has only one observation. This chain links TRBV6-1 with TRBJ2-7; D is ambiguous. In germline, CDR1 is MNHNS, CDR2 SASEGT. The length of the CDR3 is 12 residues. V lost 7 bases and J lost 2, with 9 bases in between. CDR3 loop: CASNLVPYEQYF. CDR3 coding DNA: TGTGCCAGCAACCTAGTCCCCTACGAGCAGTACTTC.

As regards this clone: Other nucleotide sequences in the sample specify the same CDR3. The chain joins TRBV28 to TRBJ1-2; 7 bases are shared with TRBD1. This CDR3 comprises 13 residues. Germline V gene data show CDR1 as MDHEN and CDR2 as SYDVKM. Germline trimming cut 6 bases from V and 4 bases from J; bases unmatched to any gene: 5. The CDR3 DNA sequence: TGTGCCAGCAGGCTGACAGGGAGCTATGGCTACACCTTC. Translation: CASRLTGSYGYTF.

This chain links TRBV5-1 with TRBJ2-5, with 9 bases identical to TRBD2. There are 15 residues in the CDR3. J lost 4 bases, V lost 6 bases, and 10 bases had no gene match. The germline V gene has CDR1 SGHRS and CDR2 YFSETQ. The CDR3 coding sequence is TGCGCCAGCACCCTTGGAGCGGGAGGAGGAGAGACCCAGTACTTC. Translating it yields CASTLGAGGGETQYF.

The chain links TRBV29-1 to TRBJ2-3, with TRBD2 matching 9 bases. The CDR3 is made up of 16 amino acids. V dropped 6 bases and J dropped 0; count of bases not matched to a gene: 10. Germline V gives CDR1 SQVTM, CDR2 ANQGSEA. The CDR3 nucleotides read TGCAGCGTACTCCAGGTAGCGGGAGCAAGCACAGATACGCAGTATTTT. This sequence encodes CSVLQVAGASTDTQYF.

The gene calls are TRBV4-1 and TRBJ2-7; D is possibly TRBD1 (5 bases). V lost 1 base, J lost 4 bases, and 14 bases lay in between. The CDR3 runs 15 residues. Germline assignment: CDR1 MGHRA and CDR2 YSYEKL. The CDR3: CASSQGRAGRYEQYF. The DNA of the CDR3 is TGCGCCAGCAGCCAAGGCAGGGCTGGTCGGTACGAGCAGTACTTC.